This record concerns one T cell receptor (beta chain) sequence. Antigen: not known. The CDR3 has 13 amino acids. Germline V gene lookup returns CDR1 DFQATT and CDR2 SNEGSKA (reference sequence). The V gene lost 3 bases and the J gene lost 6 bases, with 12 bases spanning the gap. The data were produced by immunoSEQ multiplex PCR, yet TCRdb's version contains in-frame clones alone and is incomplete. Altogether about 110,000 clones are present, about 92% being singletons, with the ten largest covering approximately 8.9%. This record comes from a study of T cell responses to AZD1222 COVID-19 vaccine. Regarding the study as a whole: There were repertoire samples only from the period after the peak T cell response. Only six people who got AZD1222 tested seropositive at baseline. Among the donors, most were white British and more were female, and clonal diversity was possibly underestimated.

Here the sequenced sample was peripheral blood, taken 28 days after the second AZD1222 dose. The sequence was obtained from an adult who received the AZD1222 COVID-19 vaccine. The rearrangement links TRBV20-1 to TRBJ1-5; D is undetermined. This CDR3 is CSASVFVGQPQHF. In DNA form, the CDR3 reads TGCAGTGCTAGTGTTTTTGTCGGTCAGCCCCAGCATTTT.